The clone carrying this T cell receptor beta chain was detected a few times. The antigen is undetermined. At one of its ends the junction is not consistent with the germline gene, which may arise from a read error. CDR3 size: 10 residues. Germline CDR1 reads MNHNS; CDR2 reads SASEGT. This specimen belongs to a study of T cells in Graves' hyperthyroidism and ophthalmopathy. The TCR beta CDR3 regions underwent amplification using RNA transcripts as the source. The TCR CDR3 first-round RT-PCR relied on the HTBI primer set. Each CDR3 protein is one row after TCRdb ran MiXCR on the multiplex PCR reads. The data hold under 400,000 distinct CDR3 sequences, with about 13% observed a single time. Study-wide points: Blood also contained most expanded thyroid clonotypes above 0.001. The model's output predicted ophthalmopathy at a median of 6.5 months prior to onset.

It was considered stable Graves' hyperthyroidism when ophthalmopathy did not progress within 18 months. The gene calls are TRBV6-1 and TRBJ1-1; TRBD1 might be the D (5 bases). Sequencing was carried out using blood. The origin of this receptor is a woman under 30 with Graves' hyperthyroidism. CDR3 loop: CASSNPGAGF. DNA for the CDR3: TGTGCCAGCAGTAATCCCGGGGCGGGCTTT.